The 29 T cell receptor beta chains below were found in one sample sequenced in a study of blood T cell repertoires in COVID-19 (dated by TCRdb to 2018 to 2020). Library generation was performed with the immunoSEQ multiplex PCR assay. What TCRdb holds here is the immuneACCESS table cut down to in-frame rearrangements. Part of the clones is not present; checked against another copy, under half of the missing clones reflect an unresolved V gene, and the others are unexplained. The sample includes around 190,000 clones, with just under 80% observed a single time. Roughly 6.8% of the sample belongs to the ten largest clones. Sequences were obtained from peripheral blood. These receptors came from a man between 65 and 80 years old with active or convalescent COVID-19.

The chain carries TRBV5-6 and TRBJ2-2; possible D gene TRBD2, 5 bases. CDR1 is SGHDT, CDR2 YYEEEE, per germline. V gave up 3 bases and J gave up 1 base, with 19 bases separating them. The CDR3 loop spans 18 amino acids. CDR3 DNA: TGTGCCAGCAGCTCCATCGCTCTAGCTTCCTTGAACACCGGGGAGCTGTTTTTT. It encodes CASSSIALASLNTGELFF.

This clone was seen repeatedly, ten times or more. The chain recombines TRBV4-1 with TRBJ2-2, with D maybe TRBD2 (6 bases). The ends were cut back, 2 bases at V and 4 bases at J, with 11 bases in the middle. The CDR3 has 15 residues. Germline assignment: CDR1 MGHRA and CDR2 YSYEKL. The CDR3 DNA reads as TGCGCCAGCAGCCAACTACTAGCAGTCACCGGGGAGCTGTTTTTT. Translated, it gives CASSQLLAVTGELFF.

The chain joins TRBV5-1 to TRBJ2-3, with D tentatively TRBD2 (6 bases). Looked up from germline, CDR1 is SGHRS and CDR2 is YFSETQ. This CDR3 has 15 residues. Between the trimmed V and J ends, which lost 3 bases and 5 bases, there was a span of 16 bases. The DNA for the CDR3 is TGCGCCAGCAGCTCGGGAGTACCCCCCGGAGATACGCAGTATTTT. Translation gives CASSSGVPPGDTQYF. The variable domain in full, completed from reference TRBV5-1 and TRBJ2-3, reads KAGVTQTPRYLIKTRGQQVTLSCSPISGHRSVSWYQQTPGQGLQFLFEYFSETQRNKGNFPGRFSGRQFSNSRSEMNVSTLELGDSALYLCASSSGVPPGDTQYFGPGTRLTVL.

The chain employs TRBV2 and TRBJ2-2, with 13 nucleotides matching TRBD2. V shed 6 bases and J 5 bases; nucleotides not matched to a gene: 3. Germline V lookup: CDR1 SNHLY, CDR2 FYNNEI. The CDR3 runs to 15 residues. CDR3 nucleotide sequence: TGTGCCAGCAGCCTACTAGCGGGGGGGACCGGGGAGCTGTTTTTT. It translates to CASSLLAGGTGELFF. The entire variable domain, with the rest obtained from reference TRBV2 and TRBJ2-2, is as follows: EPEVTQTPSHQVTQMGQEVILRCVPISNHLYFYWYRQILGQKVEFLVSFYNNEISEKSEIFDDQFSVERPDGSNFTLKIRSTKLEDSAMYFCASSLLAGGTGELFFGEGSRLTVL.

This clone was observed a handful of times. The rearrangement uses TRBV3-1 (or the pseudogene TRBV3-2) and TRBJ2-7; TRBD1 matches at 8 bases. Germline V lookup: CDR1 LGHDT, CDR2 YNNKEL (reference sequence). The CDR3 is made up of 14 amino acids. V trimming: 0 bases; J trimming: 3 bases; junction bases outside the gene matches: 1. The CDR3 region is CASSQDTGGYEQYF. The CDR3 DNA sequence: TGTGCCAGCAGCCAAGATACAGGGGGCTACGAGCAGTACTTC.

The chain carries TRBV10-2 and TRBJ2-7; TRBD2 agrees at 12 bases. CDR3 length: 13 amino acids. Germline V gene sequence: CDR1 WSHSY, CDR2 SAAADI. The V gene end was trimmed by 10 bases and the J gene end by 2 bases; junction bases not matched to a gene: 3. CDR3 sequence: CATRTSGAYEQYF. The CDR3 DNA is TGCGCCACCCGGACTAGCGGGGCCTACGAGCAGTACTTC.

The chain recombines TRBV7-9 with TRBJ2-7, with TRBD1 matching over 9 bases. CDR1 and CDR2 from the germline V gene are SEHNR and FQNEAQ (reference sequence). With 5 bases clipped from V and 5 bases from J, the junction kept 7 bases outside the gene matches. The CDR3 is made up of 14 amino acids. CDR3 sequence reads: CASSPGTGSNEQYF. CDR3 in DNA: TGTGCCAGCAGCCCTGGGACAGGGTCTAACGAGCAGTACTTC.

The chain joins TRBV5-1 to TRBJ2-3; no definite D call. CDR3 length equals 16 residues. Germline lookup yields CDR1 SGHRS and CDR2 YFSETQ. V lost 0 bases to trimming and J lost 0 bases, with 11 bases between them. The DNA of the CDR3 is TGCGCCAGCAGCTTGGCGGCGGCGGAGAGCACAGATACGCAGTATTTT. It yields the protein CASSLAAAESTDTQYF. Together with reference TRBV5-1 and TRBJ2-3, the CDR3 gives the full variable domain: KAGVTQTPRYLIKTRGQQVTLSCSPISGHRSVSWYQQTPGQGLQFLFEYFSETQRNKGNFPGRFSGRQFSNSRSEMNVSTLELGDSALYLCASSLAAAESTDTQYFGPGTRLTVL.

The chain is built from TRBV7-2 and TRBJ2-3; the match to TRBD2 covers 13 bases. V gave up 4 bases and J gave up 6 bases; unmatched junction bases: 10. Germline V gene data show CDR1 as SGHTA and CDR2 as FQGNSA. CDR3 length: 17 amino acids. CDR3 residues: CASSSLLTSGGRDTQYF. The CDR3 nucleotides are TGTGCCAGCAGCTCTCTCCTGACTAGCGGGGGGCGCGATACGCAGTATTTT.

This chain uses TRBV6-5 with TRBJ2-7, with D possibly matching TRBD1 (6 bases). Germline V gene data show CDR1 as MNHEY and CDR2 as SVGAGI. V was trimmed by 3 bases and J by 1 base, leaving 10 bases between them. The CDR3 is made up of 14 amino acids. This chain's CDR3 is CASSYGQQSYEQYF. The CDR3 DNA sequence: TGTGCCAGCAGTTATGGACAGCAGTCCTACGAGCAGTACTTC.

This clone showed up just once. The rearrangement uses TRBV29-1 and TRBJ2-7; TRBD1 matches 7 bases. CDR1 SQVTM and CDR2 ANQGSEA come from the germline V gene. This CDR3 has 13 amino acids. Losses at the gene ends were 7 bases for V and 7 bases for J; bases not matched to a gene: 13. The CDR3, as DNA: TGCAGCGCTGATACCGACAGGGTAGGAGAGCAGTACTTC. Translation: CSADTDRVGEQYF.

This chain uses TRBV6-9 with TRBJ1-1, with a possible D match to TRBD1 (5 bases). With 3 bases removed from V and 4 bases from J, the gap between germline ends came to 6 bases. The CDR3 contains 12 residues. CDR1 is MNHGY, CDR2 SVAAGI, per germline. The CDR3 bases are TGTGCCAGCAGTTACAGGGTCACTGAAGCTTTCTTT. It yields the protein CASSYRVTEAFF.

A few counts support this clone. The chain combines TRBV6-5 with TRBJ1-2; the match to TRBD1 covers 9 bases. CDR1 and CDR2 (germline): MNHEY, SVGAGI. J lost 4 bases, V lost 8 bases, and 5 bases had no gene match. The CDR3 consists of 13 residues. The CDR3 nucleotides are TGTGCCAGCCTGGGACAGGGTGGCTATGGCTACACCTTC. Protein: CASLGQGGYGYTF.

The chain employs TRBV18 and TRBJ2-3; 12 bases agree with TRBD2. This CDR3 comprises 17 residues. The V segment lost 0 bases and the J segment 3 bases; nucleotides outside the gene matches: 4. Germline lookup yields CDR1 KGHSH and CDR2 LQKENI. The CDR3 region is CASSPPTGTSGTDTQYF. The CDR3, as DNA: TGTGCCAGCTCACCACCGACCGGGACTAGCGGGACAGATACGCAGTATTTT. The variable domain in full, completed from reference TRBV18 and TRBJ2-3, reads NAGVMQNPRHLVRRRGQEARLRCSPMKGHSHVYWYRQLPEEGLKFMVYLQKENIIDESGMPKERFSAEFPKEGPSILRIQQVVRGDSAAYFCASSPPTGTSGTDTQYFGPGTRLTVL.

V usage is TRBV5-1 and J usage is TRBJ2-5; D not resolved. This CDR3 is built from 14 residues. Per germline, CDR1 SGHRS and CDR2 YFSETQ. The ends were cut back, 4 bases at V and 4 bases at J, with 14 bases in the middle. DNA of the CDR3: TGCGCCAGCAGCCTTAAATTTCCGGGAGAGACCCAGTACTTC. Residues: CASSLKFPGETQYF.

The rearrangement uses TRBV6-5 and TRBJ2-7; 7 positions agree with TRBD1. CDR3 length equals 14 residues. Trimming removed 6 bases from V and 3 bases from J; junction bases left unmatched: 8. Per germline, CDR1 MNHEY and CDR2 SVGAGI. CDR3 sequence (DNA): TGTGCCAGCAGGCCCTCCGGGACAGTCTACGAGCAGTACTTC. This codes for CASRPSGTVYEQYF.

The CDR3 DNA is TGTGCCAGCAGCCCCCTAGCGGGAGGGCCCTATGAGCAGTTCTTC. It translates to CASSPLAGGPYEQFF. The J gene is TRBJ2-1, the V gene TRBV27; 12 bases are shared with TRBD2. The V and J ends lost 6 bases and 8 bases, in that order; junction bases with no gene match: 8. CDR3 length equals 15 residues. CDR1 is MNHEY, CDR2 SMNVEV, per germline (reference sequence).

This clone was detected only once. The chain employs TRBV5-1 and TRBJ2-5, with a tentative D call TRBD1 (6 bases). Germline V gene lookup returns CDR1 SGHRS and CDR2 YFSETQ. With 7 bases removed from V and 6 bases from J, the gap between germline ends came to 19 bases. This CDR3 spans 14 amino acids. CDR3: CASAERDTTKTQYF. The CDR3 nucleotides read TGCGCCAGCGCGGAACGGGACACCACTAAGACCCAGTACTTC.

This clone was seen a single time. V gene TRBV30 combines with J gene TRBJ1-4; 7 bases map to TRBD1. Germline CDR1 reads GTSNPN; CDR2 reads SVGIG (reference sequence). V lost 5 bases, J lost 0 bases, and 3 bases stayed unmatched. CDR3 length: 14 amino acids. The CDR3 here is CAWGTGATNEKLFF. CDR3 DNA sequence: TGTGCCTGGGGAACAGGGGCAACTAATGAAAAACTGTTTTTT.

The CDR3 region is CASSLDHGSAQHF. The DNA for the CDR3 is TGTGCCAGCAGCTTAGATCACGGGTCAGCCCAGCATTTT. The rearrangement uses TRBV11-2 and TRBJ1-5; D is ambiguous. Germline V gene data show CDR1 as SGHAT and CDR2 as FQNNGV. The CDR3 loop spans 13 amino acids. The ends were cut back, 0 bases at V and 11 bases at J, with 11 bases in the middle. Complete variable domain (other parts from reference TRBV11-2 and TRBJ1-5): EAGVAQSPRYKIIEKRQSVAFWCNPISGHATLYWYQQILGQGPKLLIQFQNNGVVDDSQLPKDRFSAERLKGVDSTLKIQPAKLEDSAVYLCASSLDHGSAQHFGDGTRLSIL.

This clone was observed a few times. This chain links TRBV7-3 with TRBJ2-2; 10 bases fit TRBD2. CDR3 length: 19 amino acids. Trimming cost V 2 bases and J 4 bases; bases outside gene matches: 13. Germline CDR1 SGHTA, CDR2 FQGTGA. DNA of the CDR3: TGTGCCAGCAGCTTAGTCGGGGGAAGAGCGGGAGGGCCCACCGGGGAGCTGTTTTTT. Its translation: CASSLVGGRAGGPTGELFF.

This sequence joins TRBV5-1 and TRBJ1-4; 7 bases line up with TRBD1. The length of the CDR3 is 15 residues. V dropped 4 bases and J dropped 3; count of bases not matched to a gene: 6. The germline V gene encodes CDR1 SGHRS and CDR2 YFSETQ. The CDR3 loop reads CASSLTGTANEKLFF. The CDR3 nucleotides are TGCGCCAGCAGCCTAACCGGGACAGCTAATGAAAAACTGTTTTTT.

The genes are TRBV10-3 and TRBJ2-5; 14 positions agree with TRBD2. Trimming at V came to 10 bases and at J to 7 bases, leaving 11 bases not matched to a gene. Germline V lookup: CDR1 ENHRY, CDR2 SYGVKD. There are 15 residues in the CDR3. The CDR3 DNA sequence: TGTGCCACCAGCACGGGACTAGCGGGGGCTTGGACCCAGTACTTC. As protein: CATSTGLAGAWTQYF.

This chain uses TRBV7-8 with TRBJ1-5; tentatively, D is TRBD1 (5 bases). The germline V and J ends were trimmed by 5 bases and 4 bases, with 12 bases remaining between them. The CDR3 is made up of 14 amino acids. Germline V gives CDR1 SGHVS, CDR2 FQNEAQ. The CDR3 DNA reads TGTGCCAGCAGCGGCGGGGGAAGGAATCAGCCCCAGCATTTT. Residues: CASSGGGRNQPQHF.

In nucleotides, the CDR3 is TGTGCCAGCTCACCAGACACTAACTATGGCTACACCTTC. Amino acid sequence: CASSPDTNYGYTF. The gene calls are TRBV18 and TRBJ1-2; the D is unclear. Germline V CDR1 and CDR2: KGHSH, LQKENI. The germline V and J ends were trimmed by 2 bases and 0 bases, with 4 bases remaining between them. This CDR3 is 13 amino acids long.

Concerning this clone: At the DNA level, this CDR3 is encoded by other sequences in the same sample as well. The chain is built from TRBV6-5 and TRBJ1-2; maybe TRBD1 (5 bases). V was shortened by 6 bases and J by 0 bases, with 8 bases between the two germline ends. The germline V gene encodes CDR1 MNHEY and CDR2 SVGAGI. This CDR3 contains 13 residues. Here the CDR3 reads CASRAGPNYGYTF. CDR3 nucleotides: TGTGCCAGCAGAGCGGGGCCTAACTATGGCTACACCTTC.

Comments on this clone: Other DNA sequences in the sample encode the same CDR3. V is TRBV2 and J is TRBJ2-3; D is unclear. The CDR3 totals 12 residues. From germline, CDR1 is SNHLY and CDR2 FYNNEI. V gave up 5 bases and J gave up 2 bases, with 5 bases separating them. CDR3 sequence reads: CASSLYTDTQYF. The CDR3 nucleotides are TGTGCCAGCAGTTTGTACACAGATACGCAGTATTTT. The variable domain in full, with the rest retrieved from reference TRBV2 and TRBJ2-3, is EPEVTQTPSHQVTQMGQEVILRCVPISNHLYFYWYRQILGQKVEFLVSFYNNEISEKSEIFDDQFSVERPDGSNFTLKIRSTKLEDSAMYFCASSLYTDTQYFGPGTRLTVL.

The rearrangement uses TRBV6-6 and TRBJ2-3; 11 nucleotides match TRBD2. Germline V gene lookup returns CDR1 MNHNY and CDR2 SVGAGI (reference sequence). The V and J ends lost 4 bases and 6 bases, in that order; junction bases with no gene match: 9. The CDR3 has 16 residues. The CDR3 here is CASSSLSGRGLDTQYF. The CDR3 nucleotides read TGTGCCAGCAGTTCTCTTAGCGGGAGGGGCCTTGATACGCAGTATTTT.

This clone was observed a handful of times. The chain has TRBV7-9 and TRBJ2-7; unclear D gene. The V gene's germline CDR1 is SEHNR and CDR2 FQNEAQ (reference sequence). Trimming stripped 5 bases from V and 4 bases from J, with 6 bases between. The CDR3 contains 11 residues. CDR3 loop: CASSPQYEQYF. Here the CDR3 DNA reads TGTGCCAGCAGCCCACAGTACGAGCAGTACTTC.